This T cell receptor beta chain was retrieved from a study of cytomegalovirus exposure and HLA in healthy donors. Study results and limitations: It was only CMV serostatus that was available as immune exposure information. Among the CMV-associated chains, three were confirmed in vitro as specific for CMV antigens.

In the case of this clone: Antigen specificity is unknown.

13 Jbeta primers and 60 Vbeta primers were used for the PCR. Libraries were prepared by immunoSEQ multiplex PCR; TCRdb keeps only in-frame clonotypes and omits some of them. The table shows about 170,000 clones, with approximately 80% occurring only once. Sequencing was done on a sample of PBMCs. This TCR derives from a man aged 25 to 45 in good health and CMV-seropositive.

CDR3 nucleotide sequence: TGTGCCAGTAGTACAGGGATCAGCAATTCACCCCTCCACTTT. Translation: CASSTGISNSPLHF. V and J are TRBV19 and TRBJ1-6; D is possibly TRBD1 (5 bases). V lost 4 bases and J 7 bases, leaving 11 bases between the germline ends. The CDR3 consists of 14 residues. The germline V gene has CDR1 LNHDA and CDR2 SQIVND (reference sequence).